The 32 T cell receptor beta chains below all came from one sample that was sequenced in a study of cytomegalovirus exposure and HLA in healthy donors. In the PCR, 60 Vbeta and 13 Jbeta primers were used. Only in-frame clones appear in the TCRdb table, and some are missing; sequencing was by immunoSEQ multiplex PCR. The sample gives 150,000 to 200,000 clones, approximately 80% of which show up once; approximately 0.51% is in the top ten. The source material was PBMCs. These receptors originate from a woman aged 45-59 years in good health and CMV-seronegative.

This clone appeared a single time. V is TRBV7-6 and J is TRBJ2-7; tentative D call: TRBD2 (6 bases). Trimming cost V 4 bases and J 3 bases, with 10 bases left between them. This CDR3 is 13 amino acids long. Germline CDR1 SGHVS, CDR2 FNYEAQ. The CDR3, as DNA: TGTGCCAGCAGCTCCCGGGACTTCTACGAGCAGTACTTC. This translates into CASSSRDFYEQYF. The full variable domain, in which reference TRBV7-6 and TRBJ2-7 provide the parts outside the CDR3, is GAGVSQSPRYKVTKRGQDVALRCDPISGHVSLYWYRQALGQGPEFLTYFNYEAQQDKSGLPNDRFSAERPEGSISTLTIQRTEQRDSAMYRCASSSRDFYEQYFGPGTRLTVT.

This rearrangement joins TRBV28 to TRBJ1-5; TRBD1 matches 9 bases. CDR1 is MDHEN, CDR2 SYDVKM, per germline. Trimming removed 6 bases from V and 5 bases from J; junction bases left unmatched: 5. This CDR3 has 14 residues. The CDR3 DNA is TGTGCCAGCAGCCCGGGGACAGGGCATCAGCCCCAGCATTTT. It codes for CASSPGTGHQPQHF. Filled out from reference TRBV28 and TRBJ1-5, the complete variable domain reads DVKVTQSSRYLVKRTGEKVFLECVQDMDHENMFWYRQDPGLGLRLIYFSYDVKMKEKGDIPEGYSVSREKKERFSLILESASTNQTSMYLCASSPGTGHQPQHFGDGTRLSIL.

The chain uses TRBV5-1 and TRBJ2-1, with 10 bases fitting TRBD1. This CDR3 is 15 amino acids long. Germline V gives CDR1 SGHRS, CDR2 YFSETQ. V was pared by 5 bases and J by 3 bases, with 5 bases of the junction left unmatched. The CDR3 region has the DNA TGCGCCAGCAGTTCCGGGACAGGGGTCTACAATGAGCAGTTCTTC. This translates into CASSSGTGVYNEQFF.

This chain links TRBV6-6 with TRBJ2-7; TRBD1 matches 10 bases. CDR3 length equals 12 residues. J gave up 4 bases and V 8 bases, and 2 bases lay outside the gene matches. Germline-derived CDR1 and CDR2 are MNHNY and SVGAGI (reference sequence). The CDR3 bases are TGTGCCAGCCGGACAGGGGGGTACGAGCAGTACTTC. The encoded protein is CASRTGGYEQYF.

This clone was recorded only once. The junction departs from germline at one end; a sequencing error may be responsible. The chain carries TRBV7-7 and TRBJ2-1, with 8 bases lining up with TRBD2. The CDR3 length is 16 residues. The V gene's germline CDR1 is SSHAT and CDR2 FNYEAQ (reference sequence). The CDR3 protein is CASSLGPGTSYNEQFF. CDR3 nucleotides: TGTGCTAGCAGCTTAGGTCCCGGGACTAGCTACAATGAGCAGTTCTTC. Full variable domain (rest looked up from reference TRBV7-7 and TRBJ2-1): GAGVSQSPRYKVTKRGQDVTLRCDPISSHATLYWYQQALGQGPEFLTYFNYEAQPDKSGLPSDRFSAERPEGSISTLTIQRTEQRDSAMYRCASSLGPGTSYNEQFFGPGTRLTVL.

The rearrangement links TRBV11-2 to TRBJ2-3; 7 bases map to TRBD2. CDR3 length equals 17 residues. The trim removed 2 bases at V and 4 bases at J, leaving 12 bases unmatched. CDR1 is SGHAT and CDR2 is FQNNGV in the germline V gene. CDR3 sequence: CASSLSRGEGGADTQYF. DNA for the CDR3: TGTGCCAGCAGCTTATCTCGGGGGGAGGGTGGAGCAGATACGCAGTATTTT.

This chain joins TRBV27 and TRBJ2-1, with D tentatively TRBD1 (6 bases). CDR3 length: 16 residues. The germline CDR1 and CDR2 sequences are MNHEY and SMNVEV (reference sequence). Trimming pared 4 bases from V and 2 bases from J, leaving 15 bases between. CDR3 in DNA: TGTGCCAGCAGTTCCCTACAGGGTCGGCCCTACAATGAGCAGTTCTTC. This codes for CASSSLQGRPYNEQFF.

The genes are TRBV7-2 and TRBJ2-1; TRBD1 might be the D (5 bases). CDR3 size: 13 residues. Germline CDR1 and CDR2: SGHTA and FQGNSA. The V end lost 7 bases, the J end lost 10 bases, and 17 bases lay between the germline ends. CDR3: CASTLSAWGEQFF. The CDR3 DNA reads as TGTGCCAGCACCTTGTCAGCGTGGGGCGAGCAGTTCTTC.

This clone has only one observation. DNA for the CDR3: TGTGCCAGCAGCTTTAGCGGGACAAGCAATGAGCAGTTCTTC. It specifies CASSFSGTSNEQFF. The chain combines TRBV11-1 with TRBJ2-1, with 8 positions matching TRBD2. CDR3 size: 14 residues. V dropped 3 bases and J dropped 6; count of bases not matched to a gene: 4. Germline CDR1 SGHAT, CDR2 FQDESV (reference sequence).

This clone was counted only a few times. CDR3 residues: CASSYLGGSSYNEQFF. CDR3 coding DNA: TGTGCCAGCAGTTACCTGGGGGGGAGCTCCTACAATGAGCAGTTCTTC. The chain has TRBV6-5 and TRBJ2-1, with 7 bases matching TRBD2. The CDR3 totals 16 residues. With V trimmed by 2 bases and J by 0 bases, 4 bases remained unmatched. Germline V CDR1 and CDR2: MNHEY, SVGAGI.

This rearrangement joins TRBV7-9 to TRBJ2-3; 15 nucleotides agree with TRBD2. With V trimmed by 5 bases and J by 2 bases, 8 bases remained unmatched. There are 18 residues in the CDR3. Germline values: CDR1 SEHNR, CDR2 FQNEAQ (reference sequence). The CDR3 bases are TGTGCCAGCAGCGAAGGGACTAGCGGGGGGACTTACACAGATACGCAGTATTTT. Protein: CASSEGTSGGTYTDTQYF.

This clone was seen just once. V and J are TRBV7-2 and TRBJ2-3; 8 nucleotides align to TRBD1. This CDR3 is built from 13 residues. Per the germline V gene, CDR1 is SGHTA and CDR2 is FQGNSA. Unmatched junction bases numbered 5, after V lost 8 bases and J lost 4 bases. The CDR3 loop is CASAGQGSDTQYF. The CDR3 region has the DNA TGTGCCAGCGCCGGACAGGGATCAGATACGCAGTATTTT.

The chain employs TRBV5-1 and TRBJ1-1, with D uncertain. Deletions cut 5 bases from V and 5 bases from J, with 19 bases between. The CDR3 is made up of 15 amino acids. CDR1 and CDR2 (germline): SGHRS, YFSETQ. The CDR3 loop is CASSDGALTGTEAFF. DNA for the CDR3: TGCGCCAGCAGTGACGGAGCTCTTACTGGGACTGAAGCTTTCTTT.

The rearrangement uses TRBV28 and TRBJ1-3, with D possibly being TRBD1 (5 bases). The CDR3 length is 14 residues. V was pared by 7 bases and J by 4 bases, with 14 bases between. Germline V CDR1 and CDR2: MDHEN, SYDVKM. This CDR3 is CASTIAGGGNTIYF. DNA of the CDR3: TGTGCCAGCACAATCGCCGGGGGGGGAAACACCATATATTTT.

V usage is TRBV5-4 and J usage is TRBJ2-7, with a tentative D call TRBD1 (5 bases). V was cut by 4 bases and J by 0 bases, with 11 bases left in between. Per germline, CDR1 SGHNT and CDR2 YYREEE (reference sequence). This CDR3 spans 14 amino acids. The CDR3 DNA reads TGTGCCAGCAGCATGGACAAGAACTCCTACGAGCAGTACTTC. It codes for CASSMDKNSYEQYF. Filled out from reference TRBV5-4 and TRBJ2-7, the complete variable domain reads ETGVTQSPTHLIKTRGQQVTLRCSSQSGHNTVSWYQQALGQGPQFIFQYYREEENGRGNFPPRFSGLQFPNYSSELNVNALELDDSALYLCASSMDKNSYEQYFGPGTRLTVT.

V usage is TRBV28 and J usage is TRBJ1-4, with a tentative D call TRBD1 (5 bases). This CDR3 is built from 16 residues. CDR1 is MDHEN, CDR2 SYDVKM, per germline. With 10 bases removed from V and 0 bases from J, the gap between germline ends came to 18 bases. The CDR3 region has the DNA TGTGCCACCCTCCGAGTGGGGACTGCAACTAATGAAAAACTGTTTTTT. Translation gives CATLRVGTATNEKLFF.

The genes are TRBV13 and TRBJ2-5; TRBD1 matches 8 bases. V trimming: 3 bases; J trimming: 1 base; junction bases outside the gene matches: 7. The germline CDR1 and CDR2 sequences are PRHDT and FYEKMQ (reference sequence). The CDR3 sequence is 16 residues long. This CDR3 is CASSFLVDRGQETQYF. CDR3 DNA sequence: TGTGCCAGCAGCTTCTTGGTCGACAGGGGCCAAGAGACCCAGTACTTC. Full variable domain (missing parts from reference TRBV13 and TRBJ2-5): AAGVIQSPRHLIKEKRETATLKCYPIPRHDTVYWYQQGPGQDPQFLISFYEKMQSDKGSIPDRFSAQQFSDYHSELNMSSLELGDSALYFCASSFLVDRGQETQYFGPGTRLLVL.

V and J are TRBV7-9 and TRBJ2-5; TRBD1 agrees at 8 bases. In germline, CDR1 is SEHNR, CDR2 FQNEAQ (reference sequence). The CDR3 covers 14 residues. The V gene end was trimmed by 4 bases and the J gene end by 5 bases; junction bases not matched to a gene: 6. DNA of the CDR3: TGTGCCAGCAGCTCTAGGACAGGGTGGGAGACCCAGTACTTC. It specifies CASSSRTGWETQYF.

This chain connects TRBV27 to TRBJ1-2; TRBD1 might be the D (5 bases). Per germline, CDR1 MNHEY and CDR2 SMNVEV (reference sequence). V was shortened by 9 bases and J by 7 bases, with 15 bases between the two germline ends. This CDR3 has 12 residues. The CDR3 region is CASRDWLFGYTF. CDR3 DNA: TGTGCCAGTAGGGACTGGCTTTTTGGCTACACCTTC.

This clone was picked up one time. This chain uses TRBV5-1 with TRBJ1-5; no definite D call. The V gene's germline CDR1 is SGHRS and CDR2 YFSETQ. Trimming cost V 4 bases and J 5 bases, with 10 bases left between them. The CDR3 consists of 13 residues. The CDR3 coding sequence is TGCGCCAGCAGCGCAGATTTGGATCAGCCCCAGCATTTT. As protein: CASSADLDQPQHF.

In its sample, this clone was seen once. The CDR3 sequence is CASSLLITGHPNTEAFF. The CDR3 region has the DNA TGTGCCAGCAGCTTACTTATCACGGGACACCCGAACACTGAAGCTTTCTTT. V is TRBV7-6 and J is TRBJ1-1; tentatively, D is TRBD1 (6 bases). The germline V gene has CDR1 SGHVS and CDR2 FNYEAQ. The CDR3 has 17 amino acids. Trimming left V 2 bases short and J 1 base short, with 17 bases between.

V usage is TRBV2 and J usage is TRBJ2-7; D possibly corresponds to TRBD1 (6 bases). The CDR3 spans 14 residues. Germline V gene lookup returns CDR1 SNHLY and CDR2 FYNNEI. V lost 6 bases and J 3 bases, leaving 15 bases between the germline ends. The CDR3 bases are TGTGCCAGCAGGCGATACCGGGACAACTACGAGCAGTACTTC. Translation: CASRRYRDNYEQYF.

The chain couples TRBV6-4 to TRBJ2-1; 9 bases line up with TRBD1. CDR1 is MRHNA and CDR2 is SNTAGT in the germline V gene. The CDR3 length is 14 residues. V lost 4 bases, J lost 8 bases, and 6 bases stayed unmatched. CDR3 nucleotides: TGTGCCAGCAGTGCCCGGACAGGGGCCGATGAGCAGTTCTTC. Its translation is CASSARTGADEQFF.

The chain is built from TRBV9 and TRBJ2-5; 8 bases line up with TRBD1. The J segment lost 2 bases and the V segment lost 0 bases, leaving 3 bases of the junction unmatched. The V gene's germline CDR1 is SGDLS and CDR2 YYNGEE. CDR3 size: 15 residues. The DNA for the CDR3 is TGTGCCAGCAGCGTAGGGGGACAGGAACAAGAGACCCAGTACTTC. Protein product: CASSVGGQEQETQYF.

The V and J genes are TRBV28 and TRBJ1-2; D is perhaps TRBD1 (5 bases). V lost 3 bases to trimming and J lost 4 bases, with 12 bases between them. CDR1 is MDHEN, CDR2 SYDVKM, per germline. The CDR3 is 14 residues long. The CDR3 DNA reads as TGTGCCAGCAGTTTGGGGGGAATCGGCTATGGCTACACCTTC. This encodes CASSLGGIGYGYTF.

The chain links TRBV7-2 to TRBJ1-2, with 12 bases matching TRBD1. Germline CDR1 is SGHTA and CDR2 is FQGNSA. CDR3 length equals 14 residues. Unmatched junction bases numbered 6, after V lost 5 bases and J lost 8 bases. In DNA, the CDR3 is TGTGCCAGCAGCAGGGGACAGGGGGCGCGGGGCTACACCTTC. Encoded protein: CASSRGQGARGYTF.

J is TRBJ1-5 and V is TRBV19; 9 bases align to TRBD1. From germline, CDR1 is LNHDA and CDR2 SQIVND (reference sequence). The CDR3 loop spans 16 amino acids. V lost 1 base and J lost 2; bases outside the gene matches: 3. Here the CDR3 reads CASSIVWTGGNQPQHF. The CDR3 bases are TGTGCCAGTAGTATAGTCTGGACAGGGGGCAATCAGCCCCAGCATTTT.

J is TRBJ1-1 and V is TRBV10-3, with D hard to call. There are 18 residues in the CDR3. Germline assignment: CDR1 ENHRY and CDR2 SYGVKD. V shed 0 bases and J shed 3 bases, with 20 bases lying between them. The CDR3 sequence: CAISESQQVPNTDTEAFF. CDR3 nucleotide sequence: TGTGCCATCAGTGAGTCCCAGCAGGTCCCTAACACCGACACTGAAGCTTTCTTT.

V gene TRBV28 combines with J gene TRBJ2-3, with a possible D match to TRBD1 (6 bases). The CDR3 spans 16 residues. CDR1 is MDHEN and CDR2 is SYDVKM in the germline V gene. V lost 5 bases, J lost 2 bases, and 17 bases lay in between. The CDR3 loop is CASSPGVDINTDTQYF. The CDR3 region has the DNA TGTGCCAGCAGTCCAGGGGTGGACATTAACACAGATACGCAGTATTTT.

The rearrangement links TRBV28 to TRBJ2-3; 10 bases are a match to TRBD1. This CDR3 region has 15 residues. The V gene's germline CDR1 is MDHEN and CDR2 SYDVKM. The V gene end was trimmed by 6 bases and the J gene end by 12 bases; junction bases not matched to a gene: 15. The CDR3 sequence: CASSRDRGQWSSQYF. For the CDR3, the DNA is TGTGCCAGCAGCAGAGACAGGGGGCAATGGTCTTCACAGTATTTT.

This clone was seen a single time. This rearrangement joins TRBV7-8 to TRBJ2-2; 15 bases align to TRBD2. The CDR3 contains 18 residues. The ends lost 1 base at V and 6 bases at J; junction bases unmatched: 6. In germline, CDR1 is SGHVS, CDR2 FQNEAQ. The CDR3 region is CASSLGGLAGGPPGELFF. CDR3 bases: TGTGCCAGCAGCTTAGGGGGACTAGCGGGAGGACCTCCCGGGGAGCTGTTTTTT.

About this clone itself: Additional DNA sequences in this sample encode the identical CDR3. The chain combines TRBV28 with TRBJ2-7, with 9 bases identical to TRBD1. After removal of 5 bases from V and 2 bases from J, the junction contained 7 bases not matched to a gene. Germline V gene sequence: CDR1 MDHEN, CDR2 SYDVKM. The CDR3 sequence is 15 residues long. CDR3 residues: CASSTPGTGTYEQYF. The CDR3 DNA reads as TGTGCCAGCAGTACCCCCGGGACAGGGACCTACGAGCAGTACTTC.